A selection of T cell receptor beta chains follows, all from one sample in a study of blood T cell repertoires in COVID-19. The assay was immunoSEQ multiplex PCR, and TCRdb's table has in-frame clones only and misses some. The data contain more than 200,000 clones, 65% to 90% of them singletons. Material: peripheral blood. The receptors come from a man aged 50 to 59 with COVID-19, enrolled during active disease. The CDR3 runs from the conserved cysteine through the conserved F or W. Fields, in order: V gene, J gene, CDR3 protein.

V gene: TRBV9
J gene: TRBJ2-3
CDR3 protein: CASSEPGTGTDTQYF

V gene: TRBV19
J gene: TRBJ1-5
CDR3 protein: CASSIRGRGGNQPQHF

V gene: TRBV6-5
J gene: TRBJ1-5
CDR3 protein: CASRREGGRNQPQHF

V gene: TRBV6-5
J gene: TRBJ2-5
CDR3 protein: CASSPPETQYF

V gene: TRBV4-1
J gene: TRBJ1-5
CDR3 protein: CASSQGDYREKPQHF

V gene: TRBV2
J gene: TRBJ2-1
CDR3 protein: CASSRDSDEQFF

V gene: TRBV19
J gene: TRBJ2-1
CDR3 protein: CASSPSGLAGEAQFF

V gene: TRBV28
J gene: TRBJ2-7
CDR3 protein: CATNGPEAGEQYF

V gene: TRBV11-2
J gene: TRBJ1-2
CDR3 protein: CASSLGRAGYGYTF

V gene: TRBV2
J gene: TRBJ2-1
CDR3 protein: CASSVRVTYNEQFF

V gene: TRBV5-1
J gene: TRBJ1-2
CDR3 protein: CASSLSGGQGFGYTF

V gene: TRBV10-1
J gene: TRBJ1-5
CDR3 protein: CASSSAQGESQHF

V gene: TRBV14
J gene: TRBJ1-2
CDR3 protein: CASSRPGTGYNGYTF

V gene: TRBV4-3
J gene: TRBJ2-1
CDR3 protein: CASSQEGQGTANEQFF

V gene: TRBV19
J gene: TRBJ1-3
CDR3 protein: CASTKTGAASGNTIYF

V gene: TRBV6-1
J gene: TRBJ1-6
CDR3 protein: CASSEALPGGGSPLHF

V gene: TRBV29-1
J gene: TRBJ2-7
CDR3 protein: CSVVESSYEQYF

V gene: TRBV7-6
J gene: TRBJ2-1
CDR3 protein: CASSLGSGRLSYNEQFF

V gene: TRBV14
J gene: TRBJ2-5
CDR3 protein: CASSQVAGGAQETQYF

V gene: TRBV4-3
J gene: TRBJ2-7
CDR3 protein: CASSQDLLDAGASYEQYF

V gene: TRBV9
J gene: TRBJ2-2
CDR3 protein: CASSARDRGFKYTGELFF

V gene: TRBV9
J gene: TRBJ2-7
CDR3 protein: CASSVSGGAGEQYF

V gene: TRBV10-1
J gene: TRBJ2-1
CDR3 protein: CASSTNRVSPDNEQFF

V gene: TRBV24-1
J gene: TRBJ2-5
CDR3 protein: CATSDRDRARETQYF

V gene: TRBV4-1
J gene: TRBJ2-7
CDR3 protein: CASSHTTSALTYEQYF

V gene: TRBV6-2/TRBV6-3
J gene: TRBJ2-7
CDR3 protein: CASSFSGTGGILYF

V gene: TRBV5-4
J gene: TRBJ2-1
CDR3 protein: CASSPGQGYNEQFF

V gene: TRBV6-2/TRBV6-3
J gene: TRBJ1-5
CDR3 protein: CASSLGSGGFGNQPQHF

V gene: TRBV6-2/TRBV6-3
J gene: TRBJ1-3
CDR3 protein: CASSYGQSRWWGTIYF

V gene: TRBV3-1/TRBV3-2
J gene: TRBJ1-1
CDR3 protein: CASSQDQKGRAFF

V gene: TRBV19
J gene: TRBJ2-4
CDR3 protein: CASRLQGTPNIQYF

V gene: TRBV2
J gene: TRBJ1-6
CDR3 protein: CASSPEAGFSPLHF

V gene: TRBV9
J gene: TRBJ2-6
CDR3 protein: CASSVRSSGANVLTF

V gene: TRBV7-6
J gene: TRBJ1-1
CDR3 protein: CASSLTVNTEAFF

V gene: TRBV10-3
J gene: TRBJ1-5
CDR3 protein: CAISESAQPQHF

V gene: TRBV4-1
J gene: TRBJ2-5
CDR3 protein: CASSQVPGLAGEQETQYF

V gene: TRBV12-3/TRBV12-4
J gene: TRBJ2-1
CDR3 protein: CASSRVSYNEQFF

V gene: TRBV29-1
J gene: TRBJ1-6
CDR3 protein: CSVKDRGNSPLHF

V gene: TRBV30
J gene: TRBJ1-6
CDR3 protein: CAQGTGIRSPLHF

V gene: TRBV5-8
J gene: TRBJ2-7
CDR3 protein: CASSLGGTLSYEQYF

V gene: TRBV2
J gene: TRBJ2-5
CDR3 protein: CASRGGSGETQYF

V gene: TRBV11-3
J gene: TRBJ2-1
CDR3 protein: CASSMGQGADEQFF

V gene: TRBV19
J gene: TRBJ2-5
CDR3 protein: CASSMTSHQETQYF

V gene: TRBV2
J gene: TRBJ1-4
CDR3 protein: CASSGTGVSNEKLFF

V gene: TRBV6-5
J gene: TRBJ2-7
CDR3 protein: CASSYSAGGTYEQYF

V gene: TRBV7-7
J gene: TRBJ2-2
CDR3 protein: CASSLAGDWGTGELFF

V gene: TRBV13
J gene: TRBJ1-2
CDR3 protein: CASSSPPANYGYTF

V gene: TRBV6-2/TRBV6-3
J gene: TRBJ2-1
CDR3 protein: CASSTLSGGLYNEQFF

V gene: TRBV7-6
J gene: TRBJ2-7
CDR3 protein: CASSLVVGQGATYEQYF